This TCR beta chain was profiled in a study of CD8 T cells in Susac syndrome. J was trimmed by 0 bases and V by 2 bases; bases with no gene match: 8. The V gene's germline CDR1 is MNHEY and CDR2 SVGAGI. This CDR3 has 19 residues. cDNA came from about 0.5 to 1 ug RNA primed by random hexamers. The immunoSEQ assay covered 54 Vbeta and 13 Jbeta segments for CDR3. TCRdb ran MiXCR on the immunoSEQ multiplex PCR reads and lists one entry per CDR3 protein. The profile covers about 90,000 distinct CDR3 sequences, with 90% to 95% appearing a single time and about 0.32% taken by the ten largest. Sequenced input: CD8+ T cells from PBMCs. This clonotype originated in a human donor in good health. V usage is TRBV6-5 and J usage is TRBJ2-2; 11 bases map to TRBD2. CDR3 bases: TGTGCCAGCAGTTACCCCTCTAGCGGGGGGTTCTCGAACACCGGGGAGCTGTTTTTT. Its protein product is CASSYPSSGGFSNTGELFF.